This T cell receptor (beta chain) was identified during a study of T cell changes during pregnancy in multiple sclerosis. This clone was seen a few times. Method: immunoSEQ multiplex PCR; TCRdb's copy keeps in-frame clones and lacks some. The sample gives approximately 61,000 clones, 90% of which show up once; about 3.1% is in the top ten. Trimming cost V 7 bases and J 0 bases, with 12 bases left between them. This CDR3 comprises 15 residues. Per germline, CDR1 MNHNS and CDR2 SASEGT. The input for sequencing was peripheral blood, taken in the first trimester of pregnancy. The TCR comes from a female donor in good health, enrolled as a control in a pregnancy study. The rearrangement joins TRBV6-1 to TRBJ1-4; a possible D gene is TRBD1 (6 bases). The CDR3 nucleotides are TGTGCCAGCAACAGGGAGATAACAACTAATGAAAAACTGTTTTTT. Encoded protein: CASNREITTNEKLFF.